The TCR beta chain under discussion was sequenced for a study of response to subunit inactivated influenza vaccine. The study's findings and limits: Researchers suggested that each seasonal influenza vaccination recruits few new T cells.

This clonotype was seen ten or more times. As yet, its antigen is unknown. TCRdb reprocessed the RT-PCR reads with MiXCR, giving one entry per CDR3 protein. This table holds about 700,000 distinct CDR3 sequences, around 15% found once. Source: PBMCs from blood, taken about 14 days before vaccination. The sequence derives from a man between 50 and 59 years old who received an inactivated influenza vaccine.

CDR3 nucleotide sequence: TGTGCCAGCAGTGATTGGAAGGGAAGCACCGGGGAGCTGTTTTTT. Amino acids: CASSDWKGSTGELFF. This rearrangement joins TRBV25-1 to TRBJ2-2; no definite D call. V was pared by 3 bases and J by 4 bases, with 12 bases between. The CDR3 has 15 residues. CDR1 and CDR2 (germline): MGHDK, SYGVNS.